Below, 5 T cell receptor beta chains from the same sample are listed, as sequenced in a study of high-grade serous ovarian cancer treatment subgroups. Tumor samples were taken before definitive surgery or chemotherapy. The assay was immunoSEQ multiplex PCR, and TCRdb's table has in-frame clones only and misses some. The profile shows 35,000 to 45,000 clones, over 60% of them singletons. Sequenced sample: tumor tissue. These receptors were collected from a human donor with high-grade serous ovarian cancer.

This chain links TRBV28 with TRBJ2-1; D unresolved. The CDR3 runs to 12 residues. In germline, CDR1 is MDHEN, CDR2 SYDVKM. Between the trimmed V and J ends, which lost 5 bases and 4 bases, there was a span of 6 bases. CDR3 sequence: CASSIRYNEQFF. Here the CDR3 DNA reads TGTGCCAGCAGTATCAGGTACAATGAGCAGTTCTTC.

V usage is TRBV11-3 and J usage is TRBJ2-3, with no clear D. Germline values: CDR1 SGHNT, CDR2 YENEEA. The CDR3 sequence is 11 residues long. V shed 2 bases and J shed 6 bases, with 3 bases lying between them. The CDR3 coding sequence is TGTGCCAGCAGCTTAAGGGATACGCAGTATTTT. Translating gives CASSLRDTQYF. The full variable domain, its missing parts supplied by reference TRBV11-3 and TRBJ2-3, is EAGVVQSPRYKIIEKKQPVAFWCNPISGHNTLYWYLQNLGQGPELLIRYENEEAVDDSQLPKDRFSAERLKGVDSTLKIQPAELGDSAVYLCASSLRDTQYFGPGTRLTVL.

The rearrangement uses TRBV15 and TRBJ1-2; D is uncertain. Germline values: CDR1 LNHNV, CDR2 YYDKDF (reference sequence). The length of the CDR3 is 14 residues. Trimming pared 5 bases from V and 4 bases from J, leaving 14 bases between. The CDR3 loop is CATSEAPEAYGYTF. The DNA for the CDR3 is TGTGCCACCAGCGAGGCCCCGGAGGCCTATGGCTACACCTTC.

V usage is TRBV5-8 and J usage is TRBJ2-3, with TRBD1 identical over 10 bases. The length of the CDR3 is 15 residues. The V gene's germline CDR1 is SGHTS and CDR2 YDEGEE. In nucleotides, the CDR3 is TGTGCTTTAGGCGGCCGGGACAGGGGTGCAGATACGCAGTATTTT. Amino acid sequence: CALGGRDRGADTQYF.

This clone has more than one count but fewer than ten. The CDR3 coding sequence is TGCGCCAGCAGCTTGGACGGGGCCGGGAGCACTGAAGCTTTCTTT. The encoded protein is CASSLDGAGSTEAFF. The chain recombines TRBV5-1 with TRBJ1-1; a possible D gene is TRBD1 (5 bases). Trimming took off 0 bases at V and 4 bases at J, with 13 bases between the two ends. Germline CDR1 is SGHRS and CDR2 is YFSETQ. The CDR3 is made up of 15 amino acids.